These 31 T cell receptor beta chains share one sample of origin, sequenced in a study of CD8+ T cells in alopecia areata. Extraction of RNA preceded its reverse transcription into cDNA, which served as the sequencing template. The protocol was immunoSEQ multiplex PCR, while the TCRdb copy is restricted to in-frame clones and leaves out a portion. The sample lists about 110,000 clones, 55% to 75% seen once, with 20% to 25% in the top ten. The specimen was CD8+ T cells sorted from blood. These TCRs come from a human donor in good health.

The chain combines TRBV5-4 with TRBJ2-6; D call uncertain. CDR3 size: 14 residues. V shed 4 bases and J shed 0 bases, with 5 bases lying between them. CDR1 and CDR2 from the germline V gene are SGHNT and YYREEE (reference sequence). In DNA, the CDR3 is TGTGCCAGCAGCGATCACTCTGGGGCCAACGTCCTGACTTTC. Translated: CASSDHSGANVLTF.

CDR3 amino acids: CASSQDAWGVADTQYF. Here the CDR3 DNA reads TGCGCCAGCAGCCAAGATGCTTGGGGGGTAGCAGATACGCAGTATTTT. This chain connects TRBV4-3 to TRBJ2-3; a weak D match, TRBD2 (6 bases). V was shortened by 0 bases and J by 4 bases, with 14 bases between the two germline ends. The V gene's germline CDR1 is LGHNA and CDR2 YSLEER. The CDR3 has 16 amino acids.

The chain carries TRBV6-1 and TRBJ1-2; unclear D gene. Trimming removed 6 bases from V and 10 bases from J, with 24 bases in between. CDR3 length: 15 residues. CDR1 and CDR2 from the germline V gene are MNHNS and SASEGT. CDR3 region: CASRQADRFGDDYTF. The CDR3 DNA sequence: TGTGCCAGCAGACAAGCCGACCGTTTTGGTGACGACTACACCTTC.

The chain joins TRBV19 to TRBJ2-3; D is possibly TRBD1 (5 bases). The CDR3 runs 15 residues. The ends were cut back, 1 base at V and 1 base at J, with 9 bases in the middle. In germline, CDR1 is LNHDA, CDR2 SQIVND (reference sequence). The CDR3 DNA follows: TGTGCCAGTAGTATAGTAGGCAGGGGCACAGATACGCAGTATTTT. Residues: CASSIVGRGTDTQYF.

The chain is built from TRBV15 and TRBJ2-2; D gene uncertain. CDR1 and CDR2 (germline): LNHNV, YYDKDF (reference sequence). CDR3 length equals 12 residues. Trimming cost V 2 bases and J 8 bases, with 6 bases left between them. DNA for the CDR3: TGTGCCACCAGCAGAACTACAGGGGAGCTGTTTTTT. Translated: CATSRTTGELFF.

This chain links TRBV29-1 with TRBJ2-7, with TRBD2 matching 8 bases. Per the germline V gene, CDR1 is SQVTM and CDR2 is ANQGSEA. V shed 7 bases, J shed 2 bases, and the junction held 13 bases outside the gene matches. The CDR3 has 15 residues. The CDR3 protein is CSAIGIERGTYEQYF. The CDR3 DNA reads TGCAGCGCCATCGGTATAGAGCGGGGGACCTACGAGCAGTACTTC.

The V gene is TRBV2, the J gene TRBJ2-3, with no clear D. Germline values: CDR1 SNHLY, CDR2 FYNNEI. Trimming shortened V by 6 bases and J by 10 bases, and 11 bases separated the two germline ends. The CDR3 is 11 amino acids. The CDR3 loop reads CASRFGESQYF. In DNA, the CDR3 is TGTGCCAGCAGATTCGGTGAATCGCAGTATTTT.

The chain couples TRBV5-4 to TRBJ1-1; D unresolved. The V end was cut by 4 bases, the J end by 1 base, with 14 bases between. This CDR3 contains 15 residues. Per the germline V gene, CDR1 is SGHNT and CDR2 is YYREEE (reference sequence). DNA for the CDR3: TGTGCCAGCAGCCCGGCAGGCCTGGGGAACACTGAAGCTTTCTTT. Protein product: CASSPAGLGNTEAFF.

The chain carries TRBV9 and TRBJ2-3, with 11 bases matching TRBD2. The length of the CDR3 is 15 residues. Germline-derived CDR1 and CDR2 are SGDLS and YYNGEE. V gave up 4 bases and J gave up 6 bases; unmatched junction bases: 7. The CDR3 is CASSFSGGDSDTQYF. In nucleotides, the CDR3 is TGTGCCAGCAGCTTTAGCGGGGGGGACTCGGATACGCAGTATTTT.

This clone was detected a few times. The J gene is TRBJ1-1, the V gene TRBV5-1, with unresolved D. This CDR3 has 14 residues. Trimming removed 4 bases at V and 1 base at J, with 11 bases between. The germline V gene has CDR1 SGHRS and CDR2 YFSETQ. CDR3 nucleotides: TGCGCCAGCAGCGCGGACGCGGGGAACACTGAAGCTTTCTTT. Amino acids: CASSADAGNTEAFF.

This clone turned up a few times. V gene TRBV29-1 combines with J gene TRBJ2-7; D possibly corresponds to TRBD1 (6 bases). CDR1 and CDR2 (germline): SQVTM, ANQGSEA. Between the trimmed V and J ends, which lost 2 bases and 2 bases, there was a span of 13 bases. The length of the CDR3 is 14 residues. The CDR3 here is CSVESSRGTYEQYF. DNA of the CDR3: TGCAGCGTTGAATCTTCCAGGGGCACCTACGAGCAGTACTTC.

The V call is TRBV30, the J call TRBJ1-1; D may be TRBD1 (6 bases). The V gene's germline CDR1 is GTSNPN and CDR2 SVGIG (reference sequence). Trimming stripped 4 bases from V and 9 bases from J, with 9 bases between. CDR3 size: 10 residues. The CDR3 reads CAWTGTQAFF. CDR3 in DNA: TGTGCCTGGACCGGGACACAAGCTTTCTTT.

This clone has a handful of counts. This chain connects TRBV14 to TRBJ2-1; D is ambiguous. The length of the CDR3 is 12 residues. V was clipped by 3 bases and J by 12 bases, with 12 bases between them. Germline V gene data show CDR1 as SGHDN and CDR2 as FVKESK. The CDR3 is CASSQGSLGQFF. In DNA form, the CDR3 reads TGTGCCAGCAGCCAGGGGTCCCTCGGGCAGTTCTTC.

This rearrangement joins TRBV28 to TRBJ2-7; 7 bases match TRBD1. The V segment lost 7 bases and the J segment 3 bases; nucleotides outside the gene matches: 18. The CDR3 sequence is 17 residues long. Germline CDR1 reads MDHEN; CDR2 reads SYDVKM. This chain's CDR3 is CASTPSGGRGIIYEQYF. In DNA, the CDR3 is TGTGCCAGCACCCCCTCAGGCGGCAGGGGGATTATCTACGAGCAGTACTTC.

The chain recombines TRBV15 with TRBJ2-3, with TRBD2 identical over 8 bases. Germline V gives CDR1 LNHNV, CDR2 YYDKDF (reference sequence). The CDR3 covers 16 residues. V was clipped by 4 bases and J by 2 bases; unmatched bases: 8. CDR3 in amino acids: CATSKIAGPNTDTQYF. DNA for the CDR3: TGTGCCACCAGCAAAATAGCGGGGCCTAACACAGATACGCAGTATTTT. Filled out from reference TRBV15 and TRBJ2-3, the complete variable domain reads DAMVIQNPRYQVTQFGKPVTLSCSQTLNHNVMYWYQQKSSQAPKLLFHYYDKDFNNEADTPDNFQSRRPNTSFCFLDIRSPGLGDTAMYLCATSKIAGPNTDTQYFGPGTRLTVL.

This chain connects TRBV5-6 to TRBJ2-1, with a possible D match to TRBD1 (5 bases). The CDR3 has 12 residues. The germline V and J ends were trimmed by 1 base and 8 bases, with 7 bases remaining between them. Germline loops: CDR1 SGHDT, CDR2 YYEEEE. For the CDR3, the DNA is TGTGCCAGCAGCTTGAGGGGTTATGAGCAGTTCTTC. This gives the protein CASSLRGYEQFF.

V and J are TRBV2 and TRBJ1-5, with 10 nucleotides matching TRBD1. V gave up 3 bases and J gave up 5 bases; unmatched junction bases: 1. The CDR3 runs 14 residues. Germline CDR1 SNHLY, CDR2 FYNNEI. The CDR3 reads CASSEGTGDQPQHF. The CDR3 bases are TGTGCCAGCAGTGAGGGGACAGGGGATCAGCCCCAGCATTTT.

This chain links TRBV20-1 with TRBJ1-1, with unresolved D. The V gene's germline CDR1 is DFQATT and CDR2 SNEGSKA (reference sequence). The CDR3 has 11 residues. V was pared by 1 base and J by 6 bases, with 6 bases between. The CDR3 DNA follows: TGCAGTGCTAGAGTTGGGCCTGAAGCTTTCTTT. It is translated as CSARVGPEAFF.

J is TRBJ1-2 and V is TRBV19; no clear D. The CDR3 runs 14 residues. The V and J ends lost 3 bases and 2 bases respectively, with 10 bases between them. CDR1 is LNHDA, CDR2 SQIVND, per germline (reference sequence). CDR3 sequence (DNA): TGTGCCAGTAGTATTTTGGGCAGGAACTATGGCTACACCTTC. Its translation is CASSILGRNYGYTF.

The V gene is TRBV6-5, the J gene TRBJ1-2, with 8 bases matching TRBD1. Germline CDR1 reads MNHEY; CDR2 reads SVGAGI. The CDR3 is 14 residues long. V shed 6 bases, J shed 4 bases, and the junction held 7 bases outside the gene matches. The CDR3 nucleotides are TGTGCCAGCAGACGGACAGGGCCTGGCTATGGCTACACCTTC. As protein: CASRRTGPGYGYTF.

V and J are TRBV30 and TRBJ1-2; no reliable D call. The CDR3 totals 12 residues. In germline, CDR1 is GTSNPN, CDR2 SVGIG (reference sequence). The V gene lost 1 base and the J gene lost 7 bases, with 10 bases spanning the gap. In DNA, the CDR3 is TGTGCCTGGAGTGGGACCGGGCTTGGCTACACCTTC. Protein sequence: CAWSGTGLGYTF.

The sample holds a few counts of this clone. The V call is TRBV4-2, the J call TRBJ2-5; TRBD2 is a possible D gene (7 bases). The CDR3 runs 16 residues. The V end was cut by 0 bases, the J end by 5 bases, with 16 bases between. Germline CDR1 LGHNA, CDR2 YNFKEQ. The CDR3 sequence is CASSQDRRGGGETQYF. For the CDR3, the DNA is TGTGCCAGCAGCCAAGATCGCCGGGGAGGGGGGGAGACCCAGTACTTC.

In nucleotides, the CDR3 is TGTGCCAGCAGCGTAGGTGGGGGGTCTAGCTCCTACAATGAGCAGTTCTTC. As protein: CASSVGGGSSSYNEQFF. The chain combines TRBV9 with TRBJ2-1; D perhaps matches TRBD2 (6 bases). The germline V gene encodes CDR1 SGDLS and CDR2 YYNGEE. Trimming removed 0 bases at V and 0 bases at J, with 13 bases between. The CDR3 consists of 17 residues. Supplemented by reference TRBV9 and TRBJ2-1, the full variable domain reads DSGVTQTPKHLITATGQRVTLRCSPRSGDLSVYWYQQSLDQGLQFLIQYYNGEERAKGNILERFSAQQFPDLHSELNLSSLELGDSALYFCASSVGGGSSSYNEQFFGPGTRLTVL.

This clone has a count of ten or more. This chain connects TRBV6-4 to TRBJ2-1, with 7 positions matching TRBD1. The CDR3 extends over 16 amino acids. CDR1 MRHNA and CDR2 SNTAGT come from the germline V gene. V trimming: 3 bases; J trimming: 9 bases; junction bases outside the gene matches: 14. As DNA, the CDR3 is TGTGCCAGCAGTGAAAATATTGGGACAGTCTCTCTTGAGCAGTTCTTC. Encoded protein: CASSENIGTVSLEQFF.

In its sample, this clone was seen a few times. The gene calls are TRBV15 and TRBJ1-2, with D tentatively TRBD1 (6 bases). The ends were cut back, 2 bases at V and 6 bases at J, with 10 bases in the middle. This CDR3 is built from 13 residues. CDR1 and CDR2 from the germline V gene are LNHNV and YYDKDF (reference sequence). This chain's CDR3 is CATSRSRGHGYTF. CDR3 in DNA: TGTGCCACCAGCAGATCCCGGGGGCATGGCTACACCTTC.

V gene TRBV25-1 combines with J gene TRBJ2-5; D remains ambiguous. The CDR3 contains 16 residues. The V gene lost 1 base and the J gene lost 1 base, with 13 bases spanning the gap. Per the germline V gene, CDR1 is MGHDK and CDR2 is SYGVNS. DNA for the CDR3: TGTGCCAGCAGTGAATTCGCGGTGCAGGCCCAAGAGACCCAGTACTTC. Its translation is CASSEFAVQAQETQYF.

This clone was found once. The gene calls are TRBV6-5 and TRBJ1-5; TRBD1 might be the D (6 bases). Germline CDR1 MNHEY, CDR2 SVGAGI. Trimming pared 0 bases from V and 6 bases from J, leaving 12 bases between. The length of the CDR3 is 15 residues. CDR3 nucleotides: TGTGCCAGCAGTTACTCGGGTGGGGGCGGTCAGCCCCAGCATTTT. Amino acids: CASSYSGGGGQPQHF.

This clone occurred many times. The chain couples TRBV30 to TRBJ2-1; 8 bases agree with TRBD2. J was trimmed by 6 bases and V by 2 bases; bases with no gene match: 9. Germline assignment: CDR1 GTSNPN and CDR2 SVGIG (reference sequence). The CDR3 totals 15 residues. CDR3 nucleotide sequence: TGTGCCTGGAGTCCGACTAGCGATAACGTCAATGAGCAGTTCTTC. It specifies CAWSPTSDNVNEQFF.

The chain uses TRBV10-2 and TRBJ2-5; D uncertain. This CDR3 spans 12 amino acids. The V gene's germline CDR1 is WSHSY and CDR2 SAAADI. Trimming took off 7 bases at V and 0 bases at J, with 6 bases between the two ends. The CDR3 DNA reads TGCGCCAGCACGGCGGACCAAGAGACCCAGTACTTC. Translating it yields CASTADQETQYF.

CDR3 DNA: TGTGCCACCAGCAGAGATCGGGCGGAGAACACAGATACGCAGTATTTT. Protein sequence: CATSRDRAENTDTQYF. This chain joins TRBV15 and TRBJ2-3; D ambiguous. There are 16 residues in the CDR3. Germline assignment: CDR1 LNHNV and CDR2 YYDKDF (reference sequence). The V and J ends lost 0 bases and 2 bases respectively, with 12 bases between them.

The table lists this clone with a count of one. J is TRBJ1-2 and V is TRBV6-5; D gene ambiguous. The CDR3 has 15 residues. CDR1 MNHEY and CDR2 SVGAGI come from the germline V gene. Trimming shortened V by 3 bases and J by 2 bases, and 13 bases separated the two germline ends. The CDR3 coding sequence is TGTGCCAGCAGTTATTCTCCAGGAGCCAACTATGGCTACACCTTC. It is translated as CASSYSPGANYGYTF.